This paragraph covers one TCR beta chain sequence. Its target antigen remains unknown. No base qualities exist here, and no much larger clone lies one base off it. These data are taken from a study of vaccination effects on CD4 cells after COVID-19 (dated by TCRdb to between 2021 and 2024). General notes on the study: Two doses of either the BNT162b2 or the mRNA-1273 mRNA SARS-CoV-2 vaccine were administered to participants. In the study, cultures from other donors were sequenced using the Oncomine TCR Beta short-read assay on an Illumina iSeq 100. SARS-CoV-2 spike-specific CD4+ TCR repertoires were compared before and after mRNA vaccination in COVID-19 convalescent patients and in infection-naive vaccine recipients. A total of roughly 9 COVID-19 convalescent patients and a handful of SARS-CoV-2-naive healthy vaccine recipients were included in the full study. Results and caveats for the whole study, not just this receptor: At late post-vaccination timepoints, both infection-induced and vaccine-induced clones showed marked clonal contraction, consistent with waning T cell responses. Among healthy vaccine recipients, nearly all vaccine-induced clones were SARS-CoV-2 mono-reactive, and just 1 of 255 was cross-reactive with common cold coronaviruses. Only a small number of convalescent patients were included, and no early post-infection timepoints were available, which limited the study.

Library preparation was by the immunoSEQ multiplex PCR assay. DNA from the cultured, isolated CD4+ T cells was subjected to TCR beta CDR3 sequencing. The authors processed their data as follows. The analysis removed non-productive TCR sequences, trimmed reads to the CDR3 region, and retained only CDR3s that were 7 or more amino acids long. Antigen-specific clonotypes were identified with the MANAFEST web app by comparing expansion in peptide wells against reference cultures. For clones to be considered positive, expansion at FDR<0.05 versus reference and all other wells, an odds ratio above 5, and a frequency above 0.1% in two replicate wells were required. A clonotype was called cross-reactive if it was significantly expanded both in SARS-CoV-2 spike wells and in at least one common cold coronavirus spike condition. Levenshtein distance calculated with the stringdist R package was used to assess CDR3 similarity, and unrooted trees were constructed with ape in R 3.6.1. Sourced from immuneACCESS, this table was stored by TCRdb with only in-frame sequences that have V and J called. A share of the clones is absent; for the studies checked, an unresolved V gene accounts for under half, and the remainder has no known explanation. V and J calls and clone size come straight from that table; D and trimming were deduced from the DNA. The sample has approximately 87,000 clones on record, 70% to 75% of them singletons. The ten largest clones represent approximately 2% of the sample.

To identify antigen-specific CD4+ T cell clonotypes by their expansion, the ViraFEST assay first stimulated PBMC with viral peptide pools and then applied TCR sequencing. After around 11 days of culture, CD4+ T cells were isolated with the EasySep CD4+ T cell isolation kit. The absence of prior SARS-CoV-2 infection in healthy vaccine recipients was confirmed by negative nucleocapsid antibodies before and after vaccination. About 2.1 million PBMC per well were cultured in IMDM with roughly 5% human AB serum, 9 to 10 IU/ml IL-2 and gentamicin, plus 10 ug/ml peptides. Half of the culture medium was replaced with fresh IL-2-containing medium on days 3 and 7. Unless noted otherwise, every peptide stimulation condition was grown in triplicate wells. Using Ficoll-Paque Plus gradient centrifugation, PBMC were separated from whole blood and then either used fresh or cryopreserved at -140C. The spike proteins of SARS-CoV-2 and of the common cold coronaviruses HCoV-NL63, HCoV-OC43 and HCoV-229E were spanned by overlapping peptide pools. Genomic DNA was extracted from cultured CD4+ T cells with the QIAamp micro DNA kit.

Via the germline V gene, CDR1 is MNHEY and CDR2 SVGEGT. The CDR3 starts with the cysteine, ends with the phenylalanine, and has 19 residues. Of the read, only the CDR3 DNA is kept; its 57 bases are in frame from base 1. Trimming at the junction amounts to 0 bases on V and 3 bases on J, and the germline ends lie 18 bases apart. The rearranged segments are TRBV6-2 or TRBV6-3 and TRBJ1-6, with the D gene not confidently named. This sequence was found in a human donor who received a COVID-19 vaccine. This specimen consisted of CD4+ T cells from PBMCs cultured with HCoV-229E spike peptides, obtained before COVID-19 vaccination. The cell subset or site label for this specimen denotes: HCoV-229E spike overlapping peptide pool stimulation. The sequenced DNA is TGTGCCAGCAGTTACTCTTCACAGAATAGCCTCTACTATAATTCACCCCTCCACTTT. Its translation reads: CASSYSSQNSLYYNSPLHF.